The source of this T cell receptor beta chain is a study of CD8 T cells in ankylosing spondylitis. Study conclusions and caveats: Previously reported in reactive arthritis synovial fluid and blood were some of the motif variants. Roughly 8 highly homologous variants made up a TCR beta motif, and this motif appeared characteristic of ankylosing spondylitis blood.

Libraries for TCR beta were made by quantitative 5'-RACE with molecular barcodes. Each CDR3 protein is one row after TCRdb ran MiXCR on the 5' RACE reads. The table lists fewer than 250,000 distinct CDR3 sequences, about a sixth of them singletons. The germline V and J ends were trimmed by 8 bases and 5 bases, with 3 bases remaining between them. Germline values: CDR1 SGHAT, CDR2 FQNNGV. This CDR3 region has 9 residues. To note about this clonotype: What it recognizes is unknown.

The sequence was obtained from a male donor with ankylosing spondylitis. Sequencing was done on a sample of blood, either unsorted or a sorted T cell fraction (not recorded which). The chain combines TRBV11-2 with TRBJ2-5; D remains ambiguous. For the CDR3, the DNA is TGTGCCAGCGGGGAGACCCAGTACTTC. Translating it yields CASGETQYF.